This T cell receptor beta chain was sequenced for a study of T cell changes during pregnancy in multiple sclerosis. Sequencing was performed with immunoSEQ multiplex PCR; in TCRdb, only in-frame clones are kept and a portion is missing. The data show tens of thousands of clones, around nine tenths seen once. The CDR3 has 16 residues. Sample: CD4+ T cells from peripheral blood mononuclear cells, taken in the third trimester of pregnancy. This receptor was obtained from a female donor in good health, enrolled as a control in a pregnancy study. V usage is TRBV21-1 and J usage is TRBJ2-1; the listed D gene, TRBD2, was not tested against the DNA. TRBV21-1 is assigned pseudogene status. This chain's CDR3 is CASSKPVGREQNEQFF. The CDR3 coding sequence is TGTGCCAGCAGCAAACCCGTTGGGAGGGAACAAAATGAGCAGTTCTTC.